These 26 T cell receptor beta chains share one sample of origin, sequenced in a study of T cell repertoires and HLA-DP antigens. Profiled with immunoSEQ multiplex PCR; TCRdb holds only in-frame clones, not every one. This table holds around 100,000 clones, about 91% found once. These TCRs' antigens remain unknown. Sequencing was done on a sample of CD4+ T cells from PBMCs. These receptors originate from a woman between 18 and 29 years old in good health and CMV-seronegative.

The chain has TRBV5-6 and TRBJ1-2; no clear D gene. The V gene's germline CDR1 is SGHDT and CDR2 YYEEEE. This CDR3 has 11 residues. The ends were cut back, 4 bases at V and 6 bases at J, with 7 bases in the middle. The CDR3 DNA is TGTGCCAGCAGCCGAAGCGATGGCTACACCTTC. It is translated as CASSRSDGYTF.

The genes are TRBV5-6 and TRBJ2-4; D is perhaps TRBD1 (6 bases). Trimming stripped 2 bases from V and 0 bases from J, with 9 bases between. The CDR3 sequence is 15 residues long. The germline CDR1 and CDR2 sequences are SGHDT and YYEEEE. This CDR3 reads CASSFWGLAKNIQYF. The CDR3 DNA follows: TGTGCCAGCAGCTTCTGGGGGCTAGCCAAAAACATTCAGTACTTC.

The V gene is TRBV19, the J gene TRBJ2-1, with a possible D match to TRBD2 (6 bases). This CDR3 is 17 amino acids long. The V end was cut by 3 bases, the J end by 0 bases, with 15 bases between. Germline-derived CDR1 and CDR2 are LNHDA and SQIVND (reference sequence). This CDR3 reads CASSIGGSRSSYNEQFF. The CDR3 DNA reads TGTGCCAGTAGTATCGGGGGTAGCCGAAGCTCCTACAATGAGCAGTTCTTC.

In regard to this clone: Other DNA sequences in this specimen translate into the identical CDR3. The rearrangement uses TRBV5-1 and TRBJ2-3, with no clear D. Deletions cut 1 base from V and 3 bases from J, with 3 bases between. This CDR3 comprises 12 residues. Per germline, CDR1 SGHRS and CDR2 YFSETQ. CDR3 DNA sequence: TGCGCCAGCAGCTTGAGTACAGATACGCAGTATTTT. This encodes CASSLSTDTQYF.

This clone was counted a single time. The gene calls are TRBV9 and TRBJ1-2, with a tentative D call TRBD1 (5 bases). CDR3 length: 15 residues. Germline CDR1 reads SGDLS; CDR2 reads YYNGEE. Between the trimmed V and J ends, which lost 3 bases and 5 bases, there was a span of 17 bases. CDR3 amino acids: CASSAWDAKRYGYTF. The DNA for the CDR3 is TGTGCCAGCAGCGCATGGGACGCCAAACGGTATGGCTACACCTTC.

J is TRBJ2-3 and V is TRBV19, with TRBD2 matching over 8 bases. Germline V gene lookup returns CDR1 LNHDA and CDR2 SQIVND (reference sequence). The V gene end was trimmed by 1 base and the J gene end by 7 bases; junction bases not matched to a gene: 4. This CDR3 spans 14 amino acids. CDR3 DNA sequence: TGTGCCAGTAGTATAGCGGGGGGGCGAAATACGCAGTATTTT. This codes for CASSIAGGRNTQYF.

This rearrangement joins TRBV11-1 to TRBJ2-1, with 12 bases aligning to TRBD2. The CDR3 runs 17 residues. The V segment lost 5 bases and the J segment 6 bases; nucleotides outside the gene matches: 11. Germline CDR1 is SGHAT and CDR2 is FQDESV (reference sequence). The CDR3 bases are TGTGCCAGCAGCGAAAGAGGGGGACTAGCGGGCACCAATGAGCAGTTCTTC. Its translation is CASSERGGLAGTNEQFF.

This chain's CDR3 is CASSLRTLDTIYF. The DNA of the CDR3 is TGTGCCAGCAGTTTAAGGACGTTAGACACCATATATTTT. The V and J genes are TRBV28 and TRBJ1-3; D is uncertain. The V end was cut by 2 bases, the J end by 8 bases, with 10 bases between. Germline CDR1 is MDHEN and CDR2 is SYDVKM. CDR3 size: 13 residues.

The J gene is TRBJ1-1, the V gene TRBV11-1, with 9 bases fitting TRBD1. V shed 5 bases, J shed 0 bases, and the junction held 7 bases outside the gene matches. The germline gives CDR1 SGHAT, CDR2 FQDESV (reference sequence). The CDR3 consists of 16 residues. CDR3 DNA sequence: TGTGCCAGCAGCCCCAGGACAGGGGCGGTGAACACTGAAGCTTTCTTT. Residues: CASSPRTGAVNTEAFF.

This chain uses TRBV7-2 with TRBJ2-5, with D possibly called TRBD1 or TRBD2 (5 bases each). The CDR3 is 14 amino acids. From germline, CDR1 is SGHTA and CDR2 FQGNSA. V lost 3 bases to trimming and J lost 5 bases, with 13 bases between them. For the CDR3, the DNA is TGTGCCAGCAGCTTGGGACGCGGACTCGAGACCCAGTACTTC. Translation: CASSLGRGLETQYF. Filled out from reference TRBV7-2 and TRBJ2-5, the complete variable domain reads GAGVSQSPSNKVTEKGKDVELRCDPISGHTALYWYRQSLGQGLEFLIYFQGNSAPDKSGLPSDRFSAERTGGSVSTLTIQRTQQEDSAVYLCASSLGRGLETQYFGPGTRLLVL.

The gene calls are TRBV29-1 and TRBJ1-1; D not resolved. Germline V gene data show CDR1 as SQVTM and CDR2 as ANQGSEA. Trimming took 2 bases from V and 0 from J, leaving 7 bases between them. The CDR3 totals 13 residues. For the CDR3, the DNA is TGCAGCGTTGAACGCCGGGTGAACACTGAAGCTTTCTTT. Amino acid sequence: CSVERRVNTEAFF. The full variable domain, rest sourced from reference TRBV29-1 and TRBJ1-1, is SAVISQKPSRDICQRGTSLTIQCQVDSQVTMMFWYRQQPGQSLTLIATANQGSEATYESGFVIDKFPISRPNLTFSTLTVSNMSPEDSSIYLCSVERRVNTEAFFGQGTRLTVV.

The CDR3 nucleotides read TGTGCCAGCTCACTGGAGTCGAAAACTGAAGCTTTCTTT. Translated: CASSLESKTEAFF. The V and J genes are TRBV18 and TRBJ1-1; D call uncertain. CDR1 is KGHSH and CDR2 is LQKENI in the germline V gene. The CDR3 loop spans 13 amino acids. The germline V and J ends were trimmed by 4 bases and 5 bases, with 11 bases remaining between them.

The chain is built from TRBV5-8 and TRBJ1-3; no firm D call. V was trimmed by 0 bases and J by 0 bases, leaving 7 bases between them. The CDR3 is 15 amino acids. Germline assignment: CDR1 SGHTS and CDR2 YDEGEE. The CDR3 nucleotides read TGTGCCAGCAGCTTGGAGGTGGACTCTGGAAACACCATATATTTT. It codes for CASSLEVDSGNTIYF.

The V and J genes are TRBV13 and TRBJ2-1; 8 bases map to TRBD2. The CDR3 has 16 amino acids. Germline CDR1 reads PRHDT; CDR2 reads FYEKMQ (reference sequence). V gave up 2 bases and J gave up 8 bases; unmatched junction bases: 11. CDR3 sequence (DNA): TGTGCCAGCAGCTTAAGGGGGAACAGCGGGAGCCATGAGCAGTTCTTC. Amino acids: CASSLRGNSGSHEQFF.

V is TRBV7-9 and J is TRBJ1-2; 7 bases are shared with TRBD1. The ends lost 3 bases at V and 7 bases at J; junction bases unmatched: 5. The CDR3 is 13 residues long. Germline V gene lookup returns CDR1 SEHNR and CDR2 FQNEAQ (reference sequence). The CDR3 loop reads CASSFDREGGYTF. CDR3 DNA: TGTGCCAGCAGCTTCGACAGGGAGGGTGGCTACACCTTC. Supplemented by reference TRBV7-9 and TRBJ1-2, the full variable domain reads DTGVSQNPRHKITKRGQNVTFRCDPISEHNRLYWYRQTLGQGPEFLTYFQNEAQLEKSRLLSDRFSAERPKGSFSTLEIQRTEQGDSAMYLCASSFDREGGYTFGSGTRLTVV.

The J gene is TRBJ2-2, the V gene TRBV18, with D perhaps TRBD1 (5 bases). The V gene's germline CDR1 is KGHSH and CDR2 LQKENI. The CDR3 totals 16 residues. The V and J ends lost 2 bases and 1 base respectively, with 11 bases between them. CDR3: CASSPREQVNTGELFF. CDR3 in DNA: TGTGCCAGCTCACCAAGGGAACAGGTGAACACCGGGGAGCTGTTTTTT.

Notes on this clone: An end of the junction differs from the germline gene, which may be a read error. This chain joins TRBV7-7 and TRBJ2-3, with no clear D. The length of the CDR3 is 14 residues. The V gene's germline CDR1 is SSHAT and CDR2 FNYEAQ (reference sequence). This chain's CDR3 is CASSLGSSTDTQYF. CDR3 in DNA: TGTGCTAGCAGCTTAGGCTCTAGCACAGATACGCAGTATTTT.

The chain employs TRBV6-1 and TRBJ1-2; TRBD1 agrees at 9 bases. The germline V gene has CDR1 MNHNS and CDR2 SASEGT. V trimming: 6 bases; J trimming: 5 bases; junction bases outside the gene matches: 10. This CDR3 is 15 amino acids long. In nucleotides, the CDR3 is TGTGCCAGCAGCTACGAACAGGGGGCTGCGTATGGCTACACCTTC. It is translated as CASSYEQGAAYGYTF.

This sequence joins TRBV5-1 and TRBJ2-1, with D uncertain. This CDR3 has 16 amino acids. The V end was cut by 1 base, the J end by 2 bases, with 13 bases between. Germline assignment: CDR1 SGHRS and CDR2 YFSETQ. The CDR3 DNA reads as TGCGCCAGCAGCTTGTTCAGCCCTTCAACCTACAATGAGCAGTTCTTC. Encoded protein: CASSLFSPSTYNEQFF.

This clone was recorded once. CDR3 sequence reads: CASTLVRDEQFF. The CDR3 DNA reads as TGTGCCAGCACCCTGGTTAGAGATGAGCAGTTCTTC. The chain links TRBV5-8 to TRBJ2-1; no definite D call. The V end was cut by 6 bases, the J end by 8 bases, with 12 bases between. The CDR3 totals 12 residues. Germline V gene lookup returns CDR1 SGHTS and CDR2 YDEGEE.

V usage is TRBV19 and J usage is TRBJ1-1; the D gene is possibly TRBD1 (6 bases). The V end was cut by 2 bases, the J end by 1 base, with 20 bases between. Germline V gene sequence: CDR1 LNHDA, CDR2 SQIVND (reference sequence). The CDR3 consists of 18 residues. As DNA, the CDR3 is TGTGCCAGTAGTATAACAGGGCAGGGTAAGGCGAAGAACACTGAAGCTTTCTTT. Amino acids: CASSITGQGKAKNTEAFF.

The chain joins TRBV15 to TRBJ1-5; D possibly corresponds to TRBD1 (6 bases). From germline, CDR1 is LNHNV and CDR2 YYDKDF (reference sequence). V was shortened by 3 bases and J by 5 bases, with 11 bases between the two germline ends. There are 14 residues in the CDR3. The CDR3 loop is CATSRTGRYQPQHF. The CDR3 DNA is TGTGCCACCAGCAGGACAGGTCGCTATCAGCCCCAGCATTTT.

The genes are TRBV5-1 and TRBJ2-5; D assignment may be TRBD1 or TRBD2 (5 bases each). Trimming took off 2 bases at V and 0 bases at J, with 8 bases between the two ends. The length of the CDR3 is 14 residues. Germline assignment: CDR1 SGHRS and CDR2 YFSETQ. CDR3 region: CASSLWGNQETQYF. CDR3 DNA: TGCGCCAGCAGCTTATGGGGGAACCAAGAGACCCAGTACTTC.

This chain uses TRBV28 with TRBJ1-4, with D possibly TRBD1 on 6 matching bases. V was shortened by 5 bases and J by 8 bases, with 27 bases between the two germline ends. The CDR3 is 18 amino acids. Per germline, CDR1 MDHEN and CDR2 SYDVKM. The CDR3 here is CASSAPGASLLYKEKLFF. CDR3 coding DNA: TGTGCCAGCAGTGCCCCAGGGGCGTCACTCCTGTACAAGGAAAAACTGTTTTTT.

The chain employs TRBV19 and TRBJ2-2; D is unclear. The CDR3 has 15 amino acids. Trimming left V 2 bases short and J 5 bases short, with 12 bases between. Germline values: CDR1 LNHDA, CDR2 SQIVND (reference sequence). The CDR3 is CASSIIAPVTGELFF. The CDR3 nucleotides are TGTGCCAGTAGTATAATAGCCCCAGTGACCGGGGAGCTGTTTTTT.

The rearrangement links TRBV2 to TRBJ1-3, with 11 bases that match TRBD1. The CDR3 contains 13 residues. The V segment lost 10 bases and the J segment 8 bases; nucleotides outside the gene matches: 7. The germline V gene has CDR1 SNHLY and CDR2 FYNNEI. CDR3 in amino acids: CANGTGGSDTIYF. In nucleotides, the CDR3 is TGTGCCAACGGGACAGGGGGGTCGGACACCATATATTTT.